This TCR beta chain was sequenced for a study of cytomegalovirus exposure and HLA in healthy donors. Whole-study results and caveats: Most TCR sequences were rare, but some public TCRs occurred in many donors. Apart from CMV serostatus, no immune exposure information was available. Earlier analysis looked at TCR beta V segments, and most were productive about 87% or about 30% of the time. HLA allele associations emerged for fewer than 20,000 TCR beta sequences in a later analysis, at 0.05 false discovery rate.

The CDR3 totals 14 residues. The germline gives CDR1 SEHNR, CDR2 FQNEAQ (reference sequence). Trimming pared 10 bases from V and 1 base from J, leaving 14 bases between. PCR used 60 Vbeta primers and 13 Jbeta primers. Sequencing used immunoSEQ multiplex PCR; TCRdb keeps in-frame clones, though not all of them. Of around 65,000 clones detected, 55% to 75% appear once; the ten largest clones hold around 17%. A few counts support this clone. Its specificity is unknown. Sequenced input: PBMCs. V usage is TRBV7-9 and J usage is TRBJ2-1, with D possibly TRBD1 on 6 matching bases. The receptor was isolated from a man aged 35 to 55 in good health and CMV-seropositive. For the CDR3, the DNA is TGTGCCATCGAGGGGGTTATATCCTACAATGAGCAGTTCTTC. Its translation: CAIEGVISYNEQFF.